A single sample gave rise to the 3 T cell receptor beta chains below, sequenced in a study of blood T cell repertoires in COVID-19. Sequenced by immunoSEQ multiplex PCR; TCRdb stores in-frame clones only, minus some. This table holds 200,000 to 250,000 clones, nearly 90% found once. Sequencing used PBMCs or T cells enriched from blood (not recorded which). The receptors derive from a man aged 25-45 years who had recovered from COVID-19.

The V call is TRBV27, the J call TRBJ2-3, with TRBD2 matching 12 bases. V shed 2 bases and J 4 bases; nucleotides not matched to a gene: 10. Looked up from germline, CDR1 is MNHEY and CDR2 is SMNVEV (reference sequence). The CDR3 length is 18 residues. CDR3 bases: TGTGCCAGCAGTTTAAGGAGACTAGCGGGAGAAGCGGCAGATACGCAGTATTTT. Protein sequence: CASSLRRLAGEAADTQYF.

The CDR3 spells CASSPGTSGRQFYEQYF. The CDR3 DNA is TGTGCCAGCAGTCCCGGGACTAGCGGGAGGCAGTTCTACGAGCAGTACTTC. J is TRBJ2-7 and V is TRBV28; 15 nucleotides align to TRBD2. Germline assignment: CDR1 MDHEN and CDR2 SYDVKM. The CDR3 has 17 residues. V lost 5 bases and J lost 3; bases outside the gene matches: 8.

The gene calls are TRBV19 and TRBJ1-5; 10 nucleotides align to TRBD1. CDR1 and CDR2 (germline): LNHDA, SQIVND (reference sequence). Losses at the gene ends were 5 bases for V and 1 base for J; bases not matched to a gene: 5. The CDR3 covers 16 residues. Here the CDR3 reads CASSRQGAGSNQPQHF. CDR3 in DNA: TGTGCCAGTAGTCGACAGGGGGCAGGGAGCAATCAGCCCCAGCATTTT.